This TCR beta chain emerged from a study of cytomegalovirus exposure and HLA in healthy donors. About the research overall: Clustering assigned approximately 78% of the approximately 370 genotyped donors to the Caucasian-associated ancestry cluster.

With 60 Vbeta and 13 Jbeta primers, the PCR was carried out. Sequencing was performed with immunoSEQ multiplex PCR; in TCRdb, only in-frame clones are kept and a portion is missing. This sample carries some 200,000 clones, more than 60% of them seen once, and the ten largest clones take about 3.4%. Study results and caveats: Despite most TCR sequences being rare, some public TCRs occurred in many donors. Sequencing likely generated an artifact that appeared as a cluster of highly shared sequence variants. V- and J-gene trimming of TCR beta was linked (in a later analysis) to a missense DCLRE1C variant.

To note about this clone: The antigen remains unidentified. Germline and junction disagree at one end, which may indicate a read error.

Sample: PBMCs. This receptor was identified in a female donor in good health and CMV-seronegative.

The CDR3 loop is CSSSPGDRGPNYGYTF. The CDR3 DNA is TGTTCCAGCAGCCCCGGGGACAGGGGGCCCAACTATGGCTACACCTTC. This chain links TRBV7-9 with TRBJ1-2; TRBD1 matches 12 bases. The CDR3 loop spans 16 amino acids. Germline V gene lookup returns CDR1 SEHNR and CDR2 FQNEAQ (reference sequence).